Sequencing of this TCR beta chain was carried out in a study of OX40 agonist ivuxolimab in advanced cancers. Overall study context: Two patients with cutaneous melanoma and one with hepatocellular carcinoma, three in total, showed partial responses. Findings of the study overall: Within 6 weeks, CD4+ and CD8+ blood T cells expanded clonally at 0.1 to 3.0 mg/kg.

Germline values: CDR1 SGDLS, CDR2 YYNGEE. This CDR3 region has 13 residues. J gave up 7 bases and V 3 bases, and 3 bases lay outside the gene matches. In the case of this clone: Its specificity is unknown.

Sequencing used immunoSEQ multiplex PCR; TCRdb keeps in-frame clones, though not all of them. The data show roughly 10,000 clones, 88% seen once. Patients with a history of autoimmune disease or on systemic immunosuppression were excluded. The source material was CD4+ or CD8+ T cells sorted from blood, sampled in a trial of the OX40 agonist ivuxolimab. The chain couples TRBV9 to TRBJ2-7; 11 bases agree with TRBD2. The clonotype was recovered from an adult with an advanced solid tumor such as melanoma, head and neck, liver or kidney cancer. The chain's CDR3 is CASSGLAGYEQYF. The CDR3 DNA reads TGTGCCAGCAGCGGACTAGCGGGATATGAGCAGTACTTC.